These 3 T cell receptor beta chains came from one sample sequenced in a study of cytomegalovirus exposure and HLA in healthy donors. It was with 60 Vbeta and 13 Jbeta primers that the PCR ran. Here immunoSEQ multiplex PCR was the method, and the copy in TCRdb shows in-frame clones only, minus some. This specimen shows approximately 58,000 clones; the ten leading clones hold around 3.6%. Sequenced: PBMCs. The receptors come from a woman between 18 and 29 years old in good health and CMV-seronegative.

The V gene is TRBV6-5, the J gene TRBJ1-1, with D hard to call. This CDR3 contains 10 residues. CDR1 and CDR2 from the germline V gene are MNHEY and SVGAGI. Trimming left V 1 base short and J 11 bases short, with 5 bases between. CDR3: CASSYYGAFF. CDR3 in DNA: TGTGCCAGCAGTTACTACGGGGCTTTCTTT.

V and J are TRBV2 and TRBJ2-3; TRBD2 matches at 9 bases. Losses at the gene ends were 11 bases for V and 4 bases for J; bases not matched to a gene: 4. The CDR3 length is 12 residues. Per the germline V gene, CDR1 is SNHLY and CDR2 is FYNNEI. Written as DNA, the CDR3 is TGTGCCGGGACTAGCATGGCAGATACGCAGTATTTT. Translation: CAGTSMADTQYF.

V and J are TRBV7-9 and TRBJ1-4; possibly TRBD1 for D (5 bases). V was trimmed by 7 bases and J by 5 bases, leaving 11 bases between them. Germline V gene data show CDR1 as SEHNR and CDR2 as FQNEAQ (reference sequence). The CDR3 runs to 13 residues. CDR3 loop: CASTNGGNEKLFF. The CDR3, as DNA: TGTGCCAGCACCAACGGGGGGAATGAAAAACTGTTTTTT.